Sequencing of this T cell receptor (beta chain) was carried out in a study of blood T cell repertoires in COVID-19. The overall study: Sources were T cells, B-cell-depleted T cells, or PBMCs; the material itself was cDNA or gDNA.

Assay used: immunoSEQ multiplex PCR; TCRdb lists only in-frame clones, some missing. The repertoire includes about 340,000 clones, over 70% of them detected once, and about 3% sits in the top ten. This TCR derives from a man aged 25-40 years with active or convalescent COVID-19. The sample was peripheral blood.

CDR3 residues: CASSSAILNTEAFF. The CDR3 DNA reads as TGTGCCAGCAGCTCCGCGATACTTAACACTGAAGCTTTCTTT. The gene calls are TRBV11-3 and TRBJ1-1, with D unresolved. Germline V gene lookup returns CDR1 SGHNT and CDR2 YENEEA. V dropped 4 bases and J dropped 2 bases, with 11 bases sitting between them. This CDR3 has 14 residues.